This T cell receptor beta chain was recovered during a study of cytomegalovirus exposure and HLA in healthy donors (dated by TCRdb to about 2017). For the study in its entirety: According to an earlier analysis of a few hundred of the donors, 150 million to 200 million T cells yielded 100 million or so unique TCR beta sequences and around 280 Gb of sequence data. An early release covering roughly 600 HLA-typed donors comprised about 290 gigabases of sequencing data and some 79 million unique TCR sequences. Among the approximately 420 genotyped donors, more than 70% belonged to the genetic ancestry cluster associated with self-reported Caucasian donors. The study aimed to test whether signatures of past pathogen exposure could be identified by cataloging public T cell receptors. The study used immunosequencing to profile the T cell repertoires of 600 to 850 subjects and linked those repertoires to cytomegalovirus serostatus. A separate validation cohort of roughly 130 different subjects was used in addition to the 666-subject first cohort. To predict cytomegalovirus infection status, the study brought together high-throughput TCR immunosequencing, statistical association of individual TCRs with disease status, and machine learning. A later analysis re-examined previously published TCR beta repertoires from 500 to 700 donors and added high-resolution HLA genotyping to investigate patterns of TCR occurrence. Rather than drawing on any new phenotypic data, the later analysis identified candidate immune exposures from TCR beta sequences and the way those sequences occurred across donors. In an earlier analysis of roughly 540 of the donors, high-throughput TCR beta sequencing was used to judge whether each TCR beta V gene segment behaved as functional or pseudogenic. Donor age, sex, ethnicity and CMV serostatus were compiled alongside the repertoire data. A later genetic analysis took genome-wide SNP genotypes for about 55% of the 666 donors and used that subset as a discovery cohort. All discovery cohort repertoires had been generated on a single sequencing platform. Class I and class II HLA loci were covered by the typing at four-digit resolution. Typing coverage varied by locus: roughly 620-640 donors for A, B, C, DRB1 and DQB1; approximately 520 for DQA1; some 610 for DPA1; 450 to 480 for DPB1. About 5 DR-DQ haplotypes were handled as single units for association and clustering, since linkage in the cohort was strong. Across about 370 genotyped donors of the cohort, an average of 235,054 unique TCR beta nucleotide sequences per donor were sequenced, and roughly 20% of those sequences were non-productive.

The cohort was made up of about 670 healthy bone marrow donors. All cohort members were sampled while nominally healthy, although unrecorded immune exposures were likely present. The donor tested CMV seronegative and was one of the 352 seronegative cohort members. Every donor gave a peripheral blood sample, and the peripheral blood mononuclear cells from that sample were used for TCR beta sequencing. Genomic DNA was extracted from the blood cell samples with the Qiagen DNeasy Blood Extraction Kit. Libraries came from the immunoSEQ multiplex PCR assay. For the multiplex PCR, a mixture combining 60 forward primers for TCR Vbeta segments and 13 reverse primers for TCR Jbeta segments was used. Amplification of the CDR3 region of rearranged TCR beta genes was performed with a multiplex PCR assay on genomic DNA. The Illumina HiSeq System was used to sequence the amplified TCR beta libraries as 87-base-pair reads. In the paper's pipeline: Across the roughly 670 repertoires, a later analysis counted approximately 83 million unique TCR beta chains, approximately 10 million of which were shared by at least two donors. Raw reads were error-corrected and collapsed into unique sequences by a nearest-neighbor algorithm in which closely related sequences were merged to remove PCR and sequencing errors. To assign V, D and J gene segments, CDR3 sequences were aligned to IMGT reference sequences. For a sequence to be retained, a match of at least six nucleotides was required to both a V gene segment and a J gene segment. A rearrangement was called productive if the CDR3 had no stop codons and remained in frame with V and J, and every other rearrangement was called non-productive. CDR3 was defined by IMGT convention, running from the second conserved V-encoded cysteine to the conserved J-encoded phenylalanine. The earlier analysis of some 550 of the donors excluded any sequence lacking an unambiguous match to a single V gene segment. In an earlier analysis of 450 to 750 of the donors, a V segment was called functional when productive rearrangements were above 56.7%, and segregating when the standard deviation between donors exceeded 5%. A statistical classification framework was built to diagnose cytomegalovirus status from the catalog of TCR beta chain sequences. A later analysis assigned V and J genes by comparing TCR nucleotide sequences with IMGT/GENE-DB human TR gene sequences. In a later analysis, CDR3 sequences and most-parsimonious VDJ recombination scenarios were assigned using the TCRdist pipeline. In a later analysis, every TCR beta chain was defined by the combination of its CDR3 amino acid sequence and its V-gene family, and reads without a unique V-gene family were dropped. To address suspected cross-contamination and a sequencing artifact, a later analysis removed approximately 600 highly shared, low-generation-probability nucleotide sequences. In a later analysis, a clonal expansion index was calculated for each public chain from normalized within-repertoire ranks of inferred template counts. In a later analysis, generation probabilities were computed using a VDJ recombination model fitted to out-of-frame rearrangements, and the results were checked against IGoR. In a later analysis, hypergeometric tests were used to score TCR-TCR, TCR-HLA and TCR-CMV co-occurrence, with a repertoire-size bias correction applied to TCR pairs. To estimate false discovery rates, a later analysis permuted the HLA or CMV assignments 20 times. In a later analysis, co-occurring TCRs were grouped using DBSCAN, and TCRdist sequence similarity was added for clustering within HLA-allele-positive subsets. For co-occurrence clustering, repertoires with fewer than 30,000 or more than 120,000 public chains were excluded, along with four to six repertoires with anomalous nucleotide sharing. Drawn from immuneACCESS, this table holds only the in-frame rearrangements with V and J called that TCRdb kept. Clones are partly lost; checked studies trace under half to an unresolved V gene and leave the rest unexplained. That table furnishes V, J and clone size, whereas the DNA furnished D and trimming. The sample table lists about 31,000 clones, approximately 87% of them with a count of one. The ten largest clones add up to around 3% of the sample.

The study at large found these results: In a later analysis, the rate of TCR association differed among HLA loci, with DRB1 alleles having the most associated TCRs and HLA-C alleles having the fewest. The 87-base-pair reads could not distinguish some IMGT-functional V segments, including TRBV6-2 and TRBV6-3, so those segments were excluded. In a later genetic analysis, a missense DCLRE1C variant was associated with V-gene and J-gene trimming of TCR beta chains, and the association was replicated in an independent cohort. A group of highly shared sequence variants was considered likely to be a technical artifact of the sequencing pipeline. A further reported finding was that TCR beta sequences accurately predicted the HLA-A and HLA-B alleles for most subjects in the first cohort. A later analysis reported that several top co-occurrence clusters appeared linked to parvovirus B19, influenza, CMV and Epstein-Barr virus. Broadly in line with IMGT annotations, most TCR beta V segments showed up in productive rearrangements about 87% or about 30% of the time in an earlier analysis of 450 to 750 of the donors. Because counts were too low, approximately 18 rarely observed V segments, including chromosome 9 orphons, were excluded from the earlier analysis of several hundred of the donors. Across donors, most TCR sequences were observed very rarely, whereas some public TCRs were present in many individuals. Roughly uniform sequencing depth across donors was assumed in presence/absence analyses, although this assumption may not hold. Assigning TCR associations to individual alleles was difficult when HLA alleles, especially DR and DQ, strongly co-occurred. The only immune exposure information available for the cohort was CMV serostatus. Most CMV-associated TCR beta chains appeared to be HLA-restricted in a later analysis, and the HLA associations seemed to be driven largely by CMV exposure. Compared with the roughly 710-donor mean, donors in an Asian-associated ancestry cluster had fewer N-insertions in productive TCRs, according to a later genetic analysis. Because HLA typing was missing for some donors at each locus, association tests included only the typed subset. The study gave a list of about 150 TCR beta chains associated with cytomegalovirus. In a later analysis, HLA-associated TCR beta chains were found to be more clonally expanded and to have lower generation probabilities than equally common non-associated chains. Specific HLA alleles were associated with about 17,000 TCR beta sequences at a false discovery rate of 0.05 in a later analysis. Correlated functional status among segregating V segments might be attributable to linkage disequilibrium, but an unknown experimental factor could not be ruled out. A few of the identified cytomegalovirus-associated TCR beta chains were confirmed in vitro to be specific for cytomegalovirus antigens. The cohort was sequenced for TCR beta chains only, and without alpha or paired-chain data the features that could be detected were limited. The classifier was reported to diagnose cytomegalovirus status with high specificity and sensitivity in both the original and validation cohorts. The authors suggested that the approach could potentially be extended to other disease states and immunological phenotypes.

Notes on this clone: Its antigen is currently not known. One base away there is no much larger clone; base qualities are not given.

The CDR3 sequence holds 15 residues, the cysteine and phenylalanine included. CDR3 DNA only is kept here, 45 bases in frame from base 1. CDR1 and CDR2 are drawn from the germline V gene: MNHEY, SVGAGI. Deletion took 0 bases off V and 2 bases off J, with a span of 11 bases between the germline ends. The sample taken for sequencing was PBMCs. The V and J segments used are TRBV6-5 and TRBJ2-7; too little of a D gene remains to name it. The sequence derives from a boy younger than 18 in good health and CMV-seronegative. The base sequence is TGTGCCAGCAGTTACTCGTTTAGTGAGGCCTACGAGCAGTACTTC. Translated, it reads CASSYSFSEAYEQYF.